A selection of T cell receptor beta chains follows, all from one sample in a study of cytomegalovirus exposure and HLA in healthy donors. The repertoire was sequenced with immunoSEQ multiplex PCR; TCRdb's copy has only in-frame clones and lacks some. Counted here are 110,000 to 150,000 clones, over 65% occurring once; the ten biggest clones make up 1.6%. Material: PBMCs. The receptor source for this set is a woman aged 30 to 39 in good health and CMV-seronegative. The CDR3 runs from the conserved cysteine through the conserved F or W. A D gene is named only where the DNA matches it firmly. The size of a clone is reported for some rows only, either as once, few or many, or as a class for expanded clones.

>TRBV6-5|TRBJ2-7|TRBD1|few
TGTGCCAGCAGTTACTCGAGGGACAGGGTTTACGAGCAGTACTTC
CASSYSRDRVYEQYF
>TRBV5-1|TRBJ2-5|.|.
TGCGCCAGCAGAACAGGAACGGAGACCCAGTACTTC
CASRTGTETQYF
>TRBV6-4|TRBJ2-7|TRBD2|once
TGTGCCAGCAGTGAAACGGCGGGAGAGACCTACGAGCAGTACTTC
CASSETAGETYEQYF
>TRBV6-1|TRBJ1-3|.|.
TGTGCCAGCAGTGATGTGTACAGTGCGTTCTCTGGAAACACCATATATTTT
CASSDVYSAFSGNTIYF
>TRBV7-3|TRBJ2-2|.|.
TGTGCCAGCAGCTTTGACGGCCGGGGGAGAACCGGGGAGCTGTTTTTT
CASSFDGRGRTGELFF
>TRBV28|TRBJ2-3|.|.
TGTGCCAGCAGTTTAGGCTCGGGACTGGTGGCTTATACGCAGTATTTT
CASSLGSGLVAYTQYF
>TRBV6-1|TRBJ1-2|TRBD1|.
TGTGCCAGCAGGGGGACAGGGGCTGGCTATGGCTACACCTTC
CASRGTGAGYGYTF
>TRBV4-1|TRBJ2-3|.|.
TGCGCCAGCAGCCAGAGTCTGGGCGATACGCAGTATTTT
CASSQSLGDTQYF
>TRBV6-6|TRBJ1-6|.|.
TGTGCCAGCAGACCTGGGAGGGTAGATAATTCACCCCTCCACTTT
CASRPGRVDNSPLHF
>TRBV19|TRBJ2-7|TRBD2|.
TGTGCCAGTAGTAGGACTAGCGGGAGGGCCTACGAGCAGTACTTC
CASSRTSGRAYEQYF
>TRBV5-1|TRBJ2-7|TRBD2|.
TGCGCCAGCAGCTTGGGTCGCGGGAGTAGGGCCTACGAGCAGTACTTC
CASSLGRGSRAYEQYF
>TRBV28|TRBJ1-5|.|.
TGTGCCAGCAGCCGCCCTCAGGGTTTGGGCAATCAGCCCCAGCATTTT
CASSRPQGLGNQPQHF
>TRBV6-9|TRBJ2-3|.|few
TGTGCCAGCAGGCGGGTCACAGATACGCAGTATTTT
CASRRVTDTQYF
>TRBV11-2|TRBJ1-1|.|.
TGTGCCAGCAGCTACGACGGGGTCTACACTGAAGCTTTCTTT
CASSYDGVYTEAFF
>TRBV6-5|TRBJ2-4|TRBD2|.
TGTGCCAGCAGTTCTAGCGGGGGGGCCGGGGGGAACATTCAGTACTTC
CASSSSGGAGGNIQYF
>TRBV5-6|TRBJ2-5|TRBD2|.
TGTGCCAGCAGCATTGGTCCTAGCGGGGGGCCAGAGACCCAGTACTTC
CASSIGPSGGPETQYF
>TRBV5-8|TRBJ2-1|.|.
TGTGCCAGCAGCTCGCCCTACAGAAGCTCCTACAATGAGCAGTTCTTC
CASSSPYRSSYNEQFF
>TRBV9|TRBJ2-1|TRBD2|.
TGTGCCAGCAGCCCTGGGACTAGCGGGACTTACAATGAGCAGTTCTTC
CASSPGTSGTYNEQFF
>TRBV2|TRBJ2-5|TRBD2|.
TGTGCCAGCAGGGGACTAGCGGAGCAAGAGACCCAGTACTTC
CASRGLAEQETQYF
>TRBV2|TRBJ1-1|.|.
TGTGCCAGCCCTCATAGAATGAACACTGAAGCTTTCTTT
CASPHRMNTEAFF
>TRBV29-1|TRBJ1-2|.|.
TGCAGCGTTGGGGAGGATGGCTACACCTTC
CSVGEDGYTF
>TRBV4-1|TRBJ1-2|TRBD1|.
TGCGCCAGCAGCCAAGGACAGGGCTACTATGGCTACACCTTC
CASSQGQGYYGYTF
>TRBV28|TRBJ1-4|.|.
TGTGCCAGCAGCCTCCCGGGGGGGGCAAATGAAAAACTGTTTTTT
CASSLPGGANEKLFF
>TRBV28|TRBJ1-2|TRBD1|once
TGTGCCAGCAGTCGACCCGGGGACAGGGGTGACGGCTACACCTTC
CASSRPGDRGDGYTF
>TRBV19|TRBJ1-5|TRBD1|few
TGTGCCAGTAGTATCTTAGGACAGGGCCGATTTCAGCCCCAGCATTTT
CASSILGQGRFQPQHF
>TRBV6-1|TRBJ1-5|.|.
TGTGCCAGCAGTGAGTCTACAGGAGATCAGCCCCAGCATTTT
CASSESTGDQPQHF
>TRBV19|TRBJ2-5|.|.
TGTGCCAGTAGTATAGGCTCATCGGGGTTTCAAGAGACCCAGTACTTC
CASSIGSSGFQETQYF
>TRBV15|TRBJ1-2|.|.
TGTGCCACCAGCGAGGGCGCCTATGGCTACACCTTC
CATSEGAYGYTF
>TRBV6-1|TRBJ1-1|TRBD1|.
TGTGCCAGCAATTTAGACAGGGTGAACACTGAAGCTTTCTTT
CASNLDRVNTEAFF
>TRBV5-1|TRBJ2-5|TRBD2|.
TGCGCCAGCAGCGCAGTAGCGGGAGGGTTGTTAGAGACCCAGTACTTC
CASSAVAGGLLETQYF
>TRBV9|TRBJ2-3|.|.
TGTGCCAGCAGCTCGGGGAGCACAGATACGCAGTATTTT
CASSSGSTDTQYF
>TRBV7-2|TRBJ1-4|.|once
TGTGCCAGCAGCCGAACCCCCGGGGGTTATGAAAAACTGTTTTTT
CASSRTPGGYEKLFF
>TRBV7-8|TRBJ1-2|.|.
TGTGCCAGCAGCTTAAATGCGGCAGGGAATGACTATGGCTACACCTTC
CASSLNAAGNDYGYTF
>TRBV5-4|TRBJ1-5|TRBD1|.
TGTGCCAGCAGCTTTCGACAGGGATCGTGGAGCAATCAGCCCCAGCATTTT
CASSFRQGSWSNQPQHF
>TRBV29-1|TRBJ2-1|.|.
TGCAGCGTTGGGCCCCACAATGAGCAGTTCTTC
CSVGPHNEQFF
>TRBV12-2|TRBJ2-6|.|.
TGTGCAAGTCACCCGACAGACCACTCTGGGGCCAACGTCCTGACTTTC
CASHPTDHSGANVLTF
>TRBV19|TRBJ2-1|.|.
TGTGCCAGTAGTATAGCGACGGGATTGTATTATGAGCAGTTCTTC
CASSIATGLYYEQFF
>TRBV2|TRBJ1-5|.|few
TGTGCCAGCAACCTAGACAGCTCTGTTCCCCAGCATTTT
CASNLDSSVPQHF
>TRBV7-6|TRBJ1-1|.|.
TGTGCCAGCAGCTTAGGAGCGGTGTTGAACACTGAAGCTTTCTTT
CASSLGAVLNTEAFF
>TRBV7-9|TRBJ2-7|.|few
TGTGCCAGCAGCCCGACGGAGAGCTACGAGCAGTACTTC
CASSPTESYEQYF
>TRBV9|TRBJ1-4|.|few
TGTGCCAGCTCGAGACAGCCTCAAGTGGATGAAAAACTGTTTTTT
CASSRQPQVDEKLFF